The 27 T cell receptor beta chains given below trace back to one sample, sequenced in a study of blood T cell repertoires in COVID-19. Assay: immunoSEQ multiplex PCR; the TCRdb copy retains only in-frame clones and omits some. This sample yields around 270,000 clones, of which approximately 89% are seen a single time; around a tenth belongs to the top ten. Sequencing was performed on peripheral blood. These receptors were collected from a man aged 35-49 years who had recovered from COVID-19.

The J gene is TRBJ2-3, the V gene TRBV7-9, with a weak D call TRBD2 (5 bases). The CDR3 is 13 amino acids. The V gene lost 7 bases and the J gene lost 4 bases, with 12 bases spanning the gap. CDR1 and CDR2 (germline): SEHNR, FQNEAQ (reference sequence). The DNA for the CDR3 is TGTGCCAGCACCCCCGGGGTGGCAGATACGCAGTATTTT. It specifies CASTPGVADTQYF.

The V call is TRBV6-5, the J call TRBJ2-7; D might be TRBD2 (5 bases). With 7 bases removed from V and 2 bases from J, the gap between germline ends came to 15 bases. CDR3 length equals 14 residues. Per germline, CDR1 MNHEY and CDR2 SVGAGI. CDR3 DNA: TGTGCCAGCAACTTAGCGACCCGTCCCTACGAGCAGTACTTC. Its translation: CASNLATRPYEQYF.

The V and J genes are TRBV6-2 or TRBV6-3 and TRBJ2-1; D uncertain. CDR3 length: 16 residues. Germline V CDR1 and CDR2: MNHEY, SVGEGT. V was pared by 1 base and J by 2 bases, with 12 bases between. In DNA form, the CDR3 reads TGTGCCAGCAGTTACTTCGAGGTAAACCCCTACAATGAGCAGTTCTTC. Protein: CASSYFEVNPYNEQFF.

The V gene is TRBV18, the J gene TRBJ2-3, with 10 bases aligning to TRBD1. The CDR3 is 14 amino acids. The ends lost 5 bases at V and 4 bases at J; junction bases unmatched: 3. Per germline, CDR1 KGHSH and CDR2 LQKENI. CDR3 DNA sequence: TGTGCCAGCTCAGTGGACAGGGGGGCAGATACGCAGTATTTT. Protein product: CASSVDRGADTQYF.

The chain employs TRBV25-1 and TRBJ1-2, with a weak D call TRBD1 (6 bases). The CDR3 sequence is 12 residues long. The ends were cut back, 2 bases at V and 5 bases at J, with 6 bases in the middle. The germline CDR1 and CDR2 sequences are MGHDK and SYGVNS. DNA of the CDR3: TGTGCCAGCAGTGAACAGGGGTATGGCTACACCTTC. It translates to CASSEQGYGYTF.

J is TRBJ2-3 and V is TRBV24-1; 11 bases align to TRBD2. Germline trimming cut 4 bases from V and 0 bases from J; bases unmatched to any gene: 5. The germline V gene has CDR1 KGHDR and CDR2 SFDVKD. CDR3 length: 17 residues. Here the CDR3 reads CATSEGGLADSTDTQYF. The CDR3 region has the DNA TGTGCCACCAGTGAGGGGGGACTAGCGGACAGCACAGATACGCAGTATTTT.

This chain links TRBV7-2 with TRBJ2-1; D unclear. Germline CDR1 SGHTA, CDR2 FQGNSA. V dropped 1 base and J dropped 8 bases, with 9 bases sitting between them. The length of the CDR3 is 13 residues. CDR3 protein: CASSLELIHEQFF. CDR3 nucleotide sequence: TGTGCCAGCAGCTTAGAACTAATTCATGAGCAGTTCTTC.

V is TRBV5-1 and J is TRBJ1-2; TRBD1 matches at 7 bases. The ends lost 4 bases at V and 4 bases at J; junction bases unmatched: 7. The CDR3 has 14 residues. Germline V gives CDR1 SGHRS, CDR2 YFSETQ. The CDR3 spells CASSTGVLTYGYTF. The CDR3 DNA follows: TGCGCCAGCAGCACAGGGGTTTTGACCTATGGCTACACCTTC.

The chain uses TRBV7-8 and TRBJ1-2; no clear D gene. In germline, CDR1 is SGHVS, CDR2 FQNEAQ. The CDR3 extends over 13 amino acids. V was shortened by 0 bases and J by 10 bases, with 12 bases between the two germline ends. The CDR3 DNA is TGTGCCAGCAGCTTAGCGTACGGAGGGAACTACACCTTC. It translates to CASSLAYGGNYTF.

This clone was detected once. CDR3 nucleotides: TGTGCCAGCACTACCAAATTGGGTGGGGGGATCAAGCCCCAGCATTTT. It specifies CASTTKLGGGIKPQHF. This sequence joins TRBV6-6 and TRBJ1-5; TRBD1 is a possible D gene (5 bases). CDR1 is MNHNY and CDR2 is SVGAGI in the germline V gene (reference sequence). The CDR3 runs to 16 residues. V was pared by 7 bases and J by 8 bases, with 24 bases between.

The sample holds a few counts of this clone. The chain links TRBV7-3 to TRBJ2-7; D is uncertain. V was shortened by 3 bases and J by 3 bases, with 9 bases between the two germline ends. The CDR3 runs to 13 residues. Germline CDR1 and CDR2: SGHTA and FQGTGA. The CDR3 protein is CASSLGASYEQYF. CDR3 DNA sequence: TGTGCCAGCAGCTTGGGCGCAAGCTACGAGCAGTACTTC.

The chain combines TRBV11-2 with TRBJ2-1; 8 positions agree with TRBD1. Losses at the gene ends were 0 bases for V and 10 bases for J; bases not matched to a gene: 8. CDR1 and CDR2 (germline): SGHAT, FQNNGV. The CDR3 extends over 15 amino acids. Here the CDR3 reads CASSLDRTGWVEQFF. DNA of the CDR3: TGTGCCAGCAGCTTAGACAGGACAGGGTGGGTGGAGCAGTTCTTC.

This rearrangement joins TRBV3-1 (or the pseudogene TRBV3-2) to TRBJ2-3, with 7 positions matching TRBD2. The ends lost 4 bases at V and 3 bases at J; junction bases unmatched: 7. CDR3 length equals 15 residues. In germline, CDR1 is LGHDT, CDR2 YNNKEL (reference sequence). Written as DNA, the CDR3 is TGTGCCAGCAGCCCAAGCGGGGATACGACAGATACGCAGTATTTT. It is translated as CASSPSGDTTDTQYF.

The rearrangement links TRBV19 to TRBJ1-1; tentatively, D is TRBD1 (6 bases). The CDR3 has 19 residues. The germline CDR1 and CDR2 sequences are LNHDA and SQIVND (reference sequence). The V gene lost 3 bases and the J gene lost 1 base, with 24 bases spanning the gap. CDR3 protein: CASSMAGGAGGLRNTEAFF. The CDR3 region has the DNA TGTGCCAGTAGTATGGCCGGGGGTGCGGGGGGGCTCCGGAACACTGAAGCTTTCTTT.

The chain recombines TRBV25-1 with TRBJ2-2; TRBD2 aligns across 9 bases. V lost 3 bases, J lost 7 bases, and 9 bases stayed unmatched. CDR1 is MGHDK, CDR2 SYGVNS, per germline. The CDR3 spans 16 residues. DNA for the CDR3: TGTGCCAGCAGTGACTTGACAGGAGCGGGGGGCGGGGAGCTGTTTTTT. This codes for CASSDLTGAGGGELFF.

V usage is TRBV9 and J usage is TRBJ2-6; possibly TRBD1 for D (6 bases). Germline loops: CDR1 SGDLS, CDR2 YYNGEE. The CDR3 runs 18 residues. Trimming left V 2 bases short and J 0 bases short, with 15 bases between. The DNA for the CDR3 is TGTGCCAGCAGCGTCGATATAACAGGGCCCTCTGGGGCCAACGTCCTGACTTTC. Protein product: CASSVDITGPSGANVLTF.

This chain connects TRBV7-2 to TRBJ2-7, with 12 nucleotides matching TRBD2. The length of the CDR3 is 15 residues. After removal of 5 bases from V and 4 bases from J, the junction contained 6 bases not matched to a gene. The germline gives CDR1 SGHTA, CDR2 FQGNSA. The CDR3 sequence is CASSLLAGGSYEQYF. In DNA, the CDR3 is TGTGCCAGCAGCCTACTAGCGGGGGGTTCATACGAGCAGTACTTC.

The genes are TRBV4-1 and TRBJ2-7; a weak D match, TRBD2 (5 bases). Germline CDR1 MGHRA, CDR2 YSYEKL. Deletions cut 0 bases from V and 5 bases from J, with 17 bases between. The length of the CDR3 is 16 residues. CDR3 bases: TGCGCCAGCAGCCAAGATGCGATGCGGGCCCCGGACGAGCAGTACTTC. As protein: CASSQDAMRAPDEQYF.

The rearrangement joins TRBV12-3 or TRBV12-4 to TRBJ2-3; D remains unclear. Between the trimmed V and J ends, which lost 5 bases and 4 bases, there was a span of 7 bases. The CDR3 is 12 residues long. CDR3 amino acids: CASSRLADTQYF. The CDR3 nucleotides are TGTGCCAGCAGTCGTCTCGCAGATACGCAGTATTTT.

This sequence joins TRBV7-2 and TRBJ2-1; TRBD1 matches 7 bases. This CDR3 has 14 residues. The J segment lost 12 bases and the V segment lost 3 bases, leaving 11 bases of the junction unmatched. Germline V gene data show CDR1 as SGHTA and CDR2 as FQGNSA. Written as DNA, the CDR3 is TGTGCCAGCAGCTTGGGGATACAGGGGTACGGGCAGTTCTTC. It encodes CASSLGIQGYGQFF.

This chain uses TRBV2 with TRBJ2-7, with a tentative D call TRBD2 (7 bases). V was clipped by 4 bases and J by 7 bases, with 23 bases between them. Germline loops: CDR1 SNHLY, CDR2 FYNNEI. The CDR3 is made up of 16 amino acids. The CDR3 reads CASSAGGGGTTREQYF. The CDR3, as DNA: TGTGCCAGCAGTGCGGGTGGAGGGGGGACTACTAGGGAGCAGTACTTC.

The rearrangement uses TRBV6-6 and TRBJ2-1; TRBD2 is a possible D gene (6 bases). Germline-derived CDR1 and CDR2 are MNHNY and SVGAGI (reference sequence). The CDR3 length is 13 residues. V lost 7 bases and J 9 bases, leaving 16 bases between the germline ends. In DNA, the CDR3 is TGTGCCAGCATCCCCCCGGGGGATCGTGAGCAGTTCTTC. Protein sequence: CASIPPGDREQFF.

This chain joins TRBV12-5 and TRBJ1-6; possible D gene TRBD1, 6 bases. The CDR3 runs to 14 residues. Per germline, CDR1 LGHNT and CDR2 FRNRAP. The CDR3 loop is CASGEQGKGSPLHF. The CDR3 coding sequence is TGTGCATCCGGGGAACAGGGCAAGGGATCACCCCTCCACTTT.

The chain has TRBV19 and TRBJ2-6; D might be TRBD1 (5 bases). The CDR3 runs to 16 residues. CDR1 LNHDA and CDR2 SQIVND come from the germline V gene (reference sequence). V lost 1 base and J lost 1, with 8 bases in between. In nucleotides, the CDR3 is TGTGCCAGTAGTATAGTCAGGGCTTCTGGGGCCAACGTCCTGACTTTC. Translating gives CASSIVRASGANVLTF.

The V call is TRBV7-9, the J call TRBJ2-2; 8 bases match TRBD2. Germline trimming cut 5 bases from V and 2 bases from J; bases unmatched to any gene: 13. The CDR3 runs to 18 residues. Germline V gene sequence: CDR1 SEHNR, CDR2 FQNEAQ (reference sequence). The CDR3 reads CASSPVGRGVFNTGELFF. CDR3 coding DNA: TGTGCCAGCAGCCCGGTCGGGCGGGGGGTGTTCAACACCGGGGAGCTGTTTTTT.

V is TRBV18 and J is TRBJ2-5; the D is unclear. CDR3 length: 14 residues. The germline gives CDR1 KGHSH, CDR2 LQKENI. The ends were cut back, 3 bases at V and 4 bases at J, with 12 bases in the middle. CDR3 sequence: CASSPKAAPETQYF. The CDR3 nucleotides read TGTGCCAGCTCACCCAAAGCTGCGCCAGAGACCCAGTACTTC.

V and J are TRBV14 and TRBJ2-3, with 10 bases identical to TRBD2. The CDR3 is 17 amino acids. Germline V lookup: CDR1 SGHDN, CDR2 FVKESK. V lost 1 base, J lost 4 bases, and 8 bases stayed unmatched. The CDR3 region is CASSQVTGLASADTQYF. The DNA for the CDR3 is TGTGCCAGCAGCCAAGTGACGGGACTAGCGAGCGCAGATACGCAGTATTTT.